This is a list of T cell receptor beta chains from one sample in a study of T-cell memory formation after mild COVID-19. TCRdb re-derived calls from the 5' RACE reads in MiXCR, one entry per CDR3 protein. The sample shows approximately 150,000 distinct CDR3 sequences, about 6.1% of them seen only once. Sequenced input: PBMCs or a T cell subset sorted from them (not recorded which). These receptors were obtained from an adult woman who had mild COVID-19 (a few samples of this study predate the infection). Cell type and time point are not known. Each CDR3 is given with its conserved first and last residue. A D gene is named only where the DNA matches it firmly. Size is stated for part of the rows, as once, few or many counts, or as a class when the clone is expanded.

J gene | V gene | D gene | clone size | CDR3 protein | CDR3 DNA
TRBJ2-3 | TRBV7-2 | NA | many | CASSVADTQYF | TGTGCCAGCAGCGTAGCGGATACGCAGTATTTT
TRBJ1-4 | TRBV18 | NA | NA | CASSPRGMPNEKLFF | TGTGCCAGCTCACCCCGAGGGATGCCTAATGAAAAACTGTTTTTT
TRBJ2-5 | TRBV12-3/TRBV12-4 | NA | many | CASSGQETQYF | TGTGCCAGCTCTGGACAAGAGACCCAGTACTTC
TRBJ2-3 | TRBV6-2/TRBV6-3 | NA | few | CASSYFGSATDTQYF | TGTGCCAGCAGTTATTTCGGGAGTGCCACAGATACGCAGTATTTT
TRBJ2-6 | TRBV19 | NA | NA | CASKARGFVLTF | TGTGCCAGTAAAGCCAGGGGCTTCGTCCTGACTTTC
TRBJ2-3 | TRBV5-1 | TRBD2 | many | CASRSRGGADTQYF | TGCGCCAGCAGATCGCGGGGGGGGGCGGATACGCAGTATTTT
TRBJ1-4 | TRBV11-2 | TRBD1 | many | CASSLAGQENEKLFF | TGTGCCAGCAGCTTAGCGGGACAGGAGAATGAAAAACTGTTTTTT
TRBJ2-1 | TRBV18 | TRBD2 | many | CASSPPRSSGRTEQFF | TGTGCCAGCTCACCACCGAGGTCGAGCGGGAGGACCGAGCAGTTCTTC
TRBJ2-5 | TRBV7-9 | TRBD1 | NA | CASSRTSRGTGADQYF | TGTGCCAGCAGCCGCACCTCTCGTGGGACAGGGGCGGACCAGTACTTC
TRBJ2-3 | TRBV4-1 | NA | many | CASSLTNADTQYF | TGCGCCAGCAGCCTAACTAATGCAGATACGCAGTATTTT
TRBJ2-1 | TRBV29-1 | TRBD2 | NA | CSVVQSGSFNEQFF | TGCAGCGTTGTCCAGAGCGGGAGCTTCAATGAGCAGTTCTTC
TRBJ2-5 | TRBV7-2 | NA | many | CASSLKIGETQYF | TGTGCCAGCAGCTTAAAGATCGGGGAGACCCAGTACTTC
TRBJ2-5 | TRBV10-3 | NA | NA | CAISPSTGQETQYF | TGTGCCATCAGTCCTTCTACAGGCCAAGAGACCCAGTACTTC
TRBJ1-6 | TRBV27 | TRBD1 | many | CASSAAGTGRKGSPLHF | TGTGCCAGCAGTGCGGCGGGGACAGGGAGGAAGGGATCACCCCTCCACTTT
TRBJ2-5 | TRBV5-1 | TRBD2 | many | CASSSTSGITEQYF | TGCGCCAGCAGCTCTACTAGCGGAATAACTGAACAGTACTTC
TRBJ2-7 | TRBV6-5 | NA | many | CASTHGGVGYEQYF | TGTGCCAGCACCCACGGAGGAGTAGGGTACGAGCAGTACTTC
TRBJ1-2 | TRBV12-3/TRBV12-4 | NA | NA | CATTPGGVYGYTF | TGTGCCACCACGCCGGGGGGGGTCTATGGCTACACCTTC
TRBJ1-2 | TRBV4-3 | NA | few | CASSHDPGGGGLDGYTF | TGCGCCAGCAGCCATGACCCGGGAGGCGGCGGCCTCGATGGCTACACCTTC
TRBJ2-3 | TRBV6-5 | TRBD1 | few | CASSYLGQISDTQYF | TGTGCCAGCAGTTACCTGGGACAGATTAGTGATACGCAGTATTTT
TRBJ2-7 | TRBV7-9 | TRBD1 | many | CASFRTGGYEQYF | TGTGCCAGCTTTCGGACAGGGGGCTACGAGCAGTACTTC
TRBJ2-2 | TRBV5-1 | NA | many | CASSLGLSGLPGELFF | TGCGCCAGCAGCTTGGGGCTCTCGGGTTTACCCGGGGAGCTGTTTTTT
TRBJ2-1 | TRBV19 | TRBD2 | few | CASSKGTSGRINSYNEQFF | TGTGCCAGTAGTAAAGGGACTAGCGGTCGAATCAACTCCTACAATGAGCAGTTCTTC
TRBJ1-4 | TRBV20-1 | NA | many | CSAQGAGRETNEKLFF | TGCAGTGCCCAGGGCGCAGGGAGGGAGACTAATGAAAAACTGTTTTTT
TRBJ2-2 | TRBV30 | NA | few | CAWTPQGYDTGELFF | TGTGCCTGGACTCCGCAGGGTTATGACACCGGGGAGCTGTTTTTT
TRBJ1-1 | TRBV12-3/TRBV12-4 | TRBD1 | many | CASSFGTGPMNTEAFF | TGTGCCAGCAGTTTCGGGACAGGACCCATGAACACTGAAGCTTTCTTT
TRBJ2-3 | TRBV7-2 | NA | NA | CASSLDTVADTQYF | TGTGCCAGCAGCTTAGACACGGTTGCAGATACGCAGTATTTT
TRBJ1-1 | TRBV5-4 | NA | few | CASSLGGVGGTEAFF | TGTGCCAGCAGCTTGGGAGGGGTCGGGGGCACTGAAGCTTTCTTT
TRBJ2-7 | TRBV5-5 | NA | many | CASSPGGNLAYEQYF | TGTGCCAGCAGCCCTGGCGGGAATTTGGCCTACGAGCAGTACTTC
TRBJ2-2 | TRBV20-1 | TRBD2 | NA | CSALAGGGDGELFF | TGCAGTGCCTTAGCGGGAGGGGGCGACGGGGAGCTGTTTTTT
TRBJ2-2 | TRBV27 | NA | few | CASKNPGNTGELFF | TGTGCCAGCAAAAATCCGGGGAACACCGGGGAGCTGTTTTTT
TRBJ1-4 | TRBV7-9 | NA | many | CATSTGANEKLFF | TGTGCCACCTCCACAGGCGCTAATGAAAAACTGTTTTTT
TRBJ1-2 | TRBV24-1 | NA | few | CATSDLQRTGYTF | TGTGCCACCAGTGATTTGCAGAGGACAGGCTACACCTTC
TRBJ2-3 | TRBV7-2 | TRBD2 | many | CASNRGEADTQYF | TGTGCCAGCAATCGGGGGGAGGCAGATACGCAGTATTTT
TRBJ1-5 | TRBV12-3/TRBV12-4 | NA | NA | CASSPRGRDQPQHF | TGTGCCAGCAGCCCGAGGGGAAGGGATCAGCCCCAGCATTTT
TRBJ1-1 | TRBV7-8 | NA | NA | CASSTLGGGTEAFF | TGTGCCAGCAGCACATTAGGCGGAGGCACTGAAGCTTTCTTT
TRBJ2-1 | TRBV6-6 | NA | NA | CASSPSGEQFF | TGTGCCAGCAGCCCCAGTGGGGAGCAGTTCTTC
TRBJ2-1 | TRBV3-1 | TRBD2 | NA | CASSPLGLAGDEQFF | TGTGCCAGCAGCCCCCTGGGACTAGCGGGAGATGAGCAGTTCTTC
TRBJ1-2 | TRBV6-6 | NA | few | CASNGGGYTF | TGTGCCAGCAACGGAGGCGGCTACACCTTC
TRBJ2-1 | TRBV3-1 | TRBD1 | NA | CASSQRQGLEQFF | TGTGCCAGCAGCCAACGACAGGGTTTAGAGCAGTTCTTC
TRBJ2-3 | TRBV9 | TRBD1 | few | CASSVGTGPTDTQYF | TGTGCCAGCAGCGTAGGGACAGGGCCCACAGATACGCAGTATTTT
TRBJ1-1 | TRBV6-2/TRBV6-3 | NA | NA | CASSQGGAGEAFF | TGTGCCAGCAGTCAAGGGGGTGCGGGTGAAGCTTTCTTT
TRBJ2-2 | TRBV3-1 | NA | many | CASSPRGGPTTGELFF | TGTGCCAGCAGCCCACGAGGAGGGCCTACAACCGGGGAGCTGTTTTTT
TRBJ2-6 | TRBV12-3/TRBV12-4 | TRBD1 | NA | CASSNRGYVYSGANVLTF | TGTGCCAGCAGTAACAGGGGATACGTTTACTCTGGGGCCAACGTCCTGACTTTC
TRBJ2-3 | TRBV7-9 | NA | many | CASSLTRSAVVDTQYF | TGTGCCAGCAGCTTAACGCGGAGTGCAGTAGTTGATACGCAGTATTTT
TRBJ2-7 | TRBV19 | NA | few | CASSMDGGNYEQYF | TGTGCCAGTAGTATGGACGGTGGTAACTACGAGCAGTACTTC
TRBJ2-6 | TRBV5-4 | NA | NA | CASSSQGDGANVLTF | TGTGCCAGCAGCTCGCAGGGTGATGGGGCCAACGTCCTGACTTTC
TRBJ2-5 | TRBV20-1 | NA | few | CSASPPILAETQYF | TGCAGTGCCAGCCCGCCAATACTAGCCGAGACCCAGTACTTC
TRBJ2-7 | TRBV20-1 | NA | many | CSASLRYEQYF | TGCAGTGCTAGTCTTCGCTACGAGCAGTACTTC